The 2 T cell receptor beta chains below come from one sample, sequenced in a study of T-cell reconstitution after alpha-beta-depleted transplantation in children. Unique molecular identifiers featured in how the TCRbeta library was prepared. TCRdb re-called the PCR reads with MiXCR, one entry per CDR3 protein. In the table there are 600,000 or so distinct CDR3 sequences, about 23% of which are singletons. Sequenced here: PBMCs, mostly from graft donor cells, sampled 360 days after TCRalphabeta/CD19-depleted stem cell transplant. The receptor source for this set is a boy in the first two years of life who had a stem cell transplant for acute myeloid leukemia, so the T cells may come from the graft donor.

The CDR3 coding sequence is TGTGCCAGCAGTCGACTAGCGGGGGGAGCCTACGAGCAGTACGTC. Translating gives CASSRLAGGAYEQYV. This rearrangement joins TRBV27 to TRBJ2-7, with TRBD2 matching 13 bases. The CDR3 consists of 15 residues. Germline CDR1 is MNHEY and CDR2 is SMNVEV (reference sequence). Unmatched junction bases numbered 3, after V lost 5 bases and J lost 2 bases.

This clonotype was seen ten or more times. The chain recombines TRBV7-2 with TRBJ2-1; D ambiguous. CDR3 size: 13 residues. The ends were cut back, 0 bases at V and 9 bases at J, with 9 bases in the middle. Germline-derived CDR1 and CDR2 are SGHTA and FQGNSA. The CDR3 reads CASSLARQIEQFF. The CDR3 DNA follows: TGTGCCAGCAGCTTAGCGCGTCAGATTGAGCAGTTCTTC.